The sample holds one count of the clone carrying this T cell receptor (beta chain). V gave up 7 bases and J gave up 0 bases, with 4 bases separating them. Germline loops: CDR1 LNHDA, CDR2 SQIVND (reference sequence). The CDR3 has 12 residues. Sequenced by immunoSEQ multiplex PCR; TCRdb stores in-frame clones only, minus some. The data contain roughly 80,000 clones, 75% to 95% of them singletons. The record originates from a study of technical replicates of blood from a handful of donors. The chain combines TRBV19 with TRBJ1-5; D unclear. This receptor was obtained from a human donor in good health. Material for sequencing was T cells isolated from PBMCs. The CDR3 DNA follows: TGTGCCAGTAAACATAGCAATCAGCCCCAGCATTTT. It yields the protein CASKHSNQPQHF.